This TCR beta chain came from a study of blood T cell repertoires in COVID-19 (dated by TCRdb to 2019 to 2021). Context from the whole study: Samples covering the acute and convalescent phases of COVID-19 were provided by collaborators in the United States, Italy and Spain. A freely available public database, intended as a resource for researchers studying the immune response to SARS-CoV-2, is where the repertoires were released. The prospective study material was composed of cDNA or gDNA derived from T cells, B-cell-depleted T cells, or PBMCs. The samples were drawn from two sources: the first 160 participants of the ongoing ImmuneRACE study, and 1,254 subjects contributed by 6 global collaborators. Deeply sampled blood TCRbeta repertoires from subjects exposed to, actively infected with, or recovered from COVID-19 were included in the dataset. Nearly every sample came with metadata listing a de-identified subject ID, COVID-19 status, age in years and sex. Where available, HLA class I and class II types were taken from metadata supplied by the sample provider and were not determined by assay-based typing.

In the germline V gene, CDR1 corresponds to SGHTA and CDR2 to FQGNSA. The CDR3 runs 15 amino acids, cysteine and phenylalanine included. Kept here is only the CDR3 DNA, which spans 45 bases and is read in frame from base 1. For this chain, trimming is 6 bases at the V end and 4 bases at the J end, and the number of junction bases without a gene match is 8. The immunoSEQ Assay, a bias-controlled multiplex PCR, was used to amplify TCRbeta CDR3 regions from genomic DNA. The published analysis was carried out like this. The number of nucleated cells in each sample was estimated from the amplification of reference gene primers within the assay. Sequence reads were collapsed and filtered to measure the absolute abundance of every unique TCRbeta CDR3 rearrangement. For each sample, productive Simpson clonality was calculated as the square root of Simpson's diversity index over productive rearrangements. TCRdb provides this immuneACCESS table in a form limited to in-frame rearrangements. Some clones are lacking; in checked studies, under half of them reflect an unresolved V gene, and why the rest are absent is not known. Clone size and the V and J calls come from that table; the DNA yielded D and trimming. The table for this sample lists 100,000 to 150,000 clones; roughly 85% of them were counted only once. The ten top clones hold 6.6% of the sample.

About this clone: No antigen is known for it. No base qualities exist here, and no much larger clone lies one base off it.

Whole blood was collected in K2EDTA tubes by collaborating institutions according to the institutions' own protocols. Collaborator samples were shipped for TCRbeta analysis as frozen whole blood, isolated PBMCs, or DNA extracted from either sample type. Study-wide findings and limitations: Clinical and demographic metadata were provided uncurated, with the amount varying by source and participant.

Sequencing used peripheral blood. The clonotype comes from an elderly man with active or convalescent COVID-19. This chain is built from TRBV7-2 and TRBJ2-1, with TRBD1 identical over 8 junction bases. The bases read TGTGCCAGCAGGCCAGGGGGCCGGTTATACAATGAGCAGTTCTTC. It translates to CASRPGGRLYNEQFF.